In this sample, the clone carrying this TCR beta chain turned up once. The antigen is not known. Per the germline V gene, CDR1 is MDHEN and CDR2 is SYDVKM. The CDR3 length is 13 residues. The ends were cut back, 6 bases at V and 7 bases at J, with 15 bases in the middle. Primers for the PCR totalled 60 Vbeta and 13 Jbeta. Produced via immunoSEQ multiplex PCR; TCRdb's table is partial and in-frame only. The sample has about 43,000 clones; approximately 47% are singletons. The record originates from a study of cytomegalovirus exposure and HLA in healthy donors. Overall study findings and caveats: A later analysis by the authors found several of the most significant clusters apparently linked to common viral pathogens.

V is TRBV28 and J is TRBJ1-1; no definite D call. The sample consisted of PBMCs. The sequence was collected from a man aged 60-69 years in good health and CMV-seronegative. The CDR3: CASRIALEGEAFF. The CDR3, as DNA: TGTGCCAGCAGAATAGCGCTCGAGGGTGAAGCTTTCTTT.